This T cell receptor beta chain was observed in a study of cytomegalovirus exposure and HLA in healthy donors. Overall study findings and caveats: Analysis was carried out at a later point, and it linked a missense DCLRE1C variant to TCR beta V- and J-gene trimming. An ancestry cluster, one associated with Asian ancestry, reportedly showed fewer N-insertions than the approximately 670-donor mean in a later analysis.

Germline trimming cut 5 bases from V and 7 bases from J; bases unmatched to any gene: 9. CDR1 is SEHNR, CDR2 FQNEAQ, per germline (reference sequence). This CDR3 has 15 residues. Use of 60 Vbeta and 13 Jbeta primers characterized the PCR. Some clones are missing from TCRdb's copy, which holds only in-frame ones; the method was immunoSEQ multiplex PCR. The data show some 180,000 clones, just over 75% seen once. This clone was seen a single time. Its target is not known. The sequenced sample consisted of PBMCs. The rearrangement uses TRBV7-9 and TRBJ2-1; 9 nucleotides line up with TRBD1. The receptor was isolated from a man between 18 and 35 years old in good health and CMV-seronegative. The CDR3: CASSTAGTGLNEQFF. The CDR3 region has the DNA TGTGCCAGCAGCACCGCCGGGACAGGGTTGAATGAGCAGTTCTTC.